These 30 T cell receptor beta chains share one sample of origin, sequenced in a study of T cells in Graves' hyperthyroidism and ophthalmopathy. TCR beta CDR3 regions were amplified from RNA. HTBI primers were the set used in a first-round RT-PCR of the TCR CDR3. Via MiXCR, TCRdb re-called the multiplex PCR reads, giving one row per CDR3 protein. The sample holds about 560,000 distinct CDR3 sequences, 15% to 18% seen once. The sample was blood. These receptors were obtained from a woman aged 25 to 45 with Graves' hyperthyroidism.

The rearrangement links TRBV6-1 to TRBJ2-1, with D tentatively TRBD2 (6 bases). The length of the CDR3 is 13 residues. Trimming stripped 7 bases from V and 5 bases from J, with 12 bases between. Germline V gene lookup returns CDR1 MNHNS and CDR2 SASEGT. The DNA for the CDR3 is TGTGCCAGCATGACACTAGCCAACAATGAGCAGTTCTTC. The encoded protein is CASMTLANNEQFF.

The table lists this clonotype with many counts. The chain has TRBV3-1 and TRBJ2-7; D gene unclear. This CDR3 is built from 15 residues. Germline lookup yields CDR1 LGHDT and CDR2 YNNKEL (reference sequence). V was pared by 0 bases and J by 2 bases, with 11 bases between. CDR3: CASSQDRSLPYEQYF. The CDR3 bases are TGTGCCAGCAGCCAAGACCGGAGTTTGCCCTACGAGCAGTACTTC.

The rearrangement uses TRBV29-1 and TRBJ1-1, with D perhaps matching TRBD1 (5 bases). The CDR3 is 13 amino acids. The ends were cut back, 1 base at V and 4 bases at J, with 10 bases in the middle. Germline V gives CDR1 SQVTM, CDR2 ANQGSEA. The CDR3 region is CSVEGQWATEAFF. The DNA for the CDR3 is TGCAGCGTTGAAGGACAGTGGGCCACTGAAGCTTTCTTT.

This clonotype was counted many times. V usage is TRBV27 and J usage is TRBJ2-3; TRBD2 matches at 11 bases. V shed 5 bases, J shed 2 bases, and the junction held 6 bases outside the gene matches. The CDR3 runs 16 residues. Germline CDR1 MNHEY, CDR2 SMNVEV (reference sequence). The CDR3 coding sequence is TGTGCCAGCAGTGCCAGACTAGCGGGACCCACAGATACGCAGTATTTT. Translating gives CASSARLAGPTDTQYF.

This clonotype was counted many times. The J gene is TRBJ2-5, the V gene TRBV6-2 or TRBV6-3, with D possibly matching TRBD2 (5 bases). This CDR3 region has 16 residues. Between the trimmed V and J ends, which lost 2 bases and 4 bases, there was a span of 17 bases. CDR1 is MNHEY and CDR2 is SVGEGT in the germline V gene. In nucleotides, the CDR3 is TGTGCCAGCAGTTACCTGACGGGGAGTATAGGAGAGACCCAGTACTTC. It translates to CASSYLTGSIGETQYF.

This clonotype was recorded at least ten times. The CDR3 reads CSASVLAGGRARADTQYF. As DNA, the CDR3 is TGCAGTGCTAGCGTACTAGCGGGAGGTAGGGCCCGTGCAGATACGCAGTATTTT. The gene calls are TRBV20-1 and TRBJ2-3; 12 bases are a match to TRBD2. The CDR3 length is 18 residues. The germline V gene has CDR1 DFQATT and CDR2 SNEGSKA (reference sequence). V was pared by 3 bases and J by 4 bases, with 14 bases of the junction left unmatched.

This chain joins TRBV7-2 and TRBJ2-3, with 7 bases matching TRBD2. The length of the CDR3 is 16 residues. Looked up from germline, CDR1 is SGHTA and CDR2 is FQGNSA. V shed 1 base, J shed 3 bases, and the junction held 7 bases outside the gene matches. The CDR3: CASSLGASGATDTQYF. The CDR3 nucleotides read TGTGCCAGCAGCTTAGGTGCTAGCGGAGCGACAGATACGCAGTATTTT.

The rearrangement joins TRBV28 to TRBJ2-2; TRBD2 matches 15 bases. The CDR3 covers 17 residues. V was pared by 4 bases and J by 7 bases, with 7 bases of the junction left unmatched. Per germline, CDR1 MDHEN and CDR2 SYDVKM. The CDR3 sequence is CASSSRTSGRANGELFF. The CDR3 DNA is TGTGCCAGCAGTTCCCGGACTAGCGGGAGGGCCAACGGGGAGCTGTTTTTT.

In this sample, this clonotype turned up many times. V is TRBV3-1 and J is TRBJ2-7; 10 bases are shared with TRBD2. CDR3 length equals 15 residues. V trimming: 1 base; J trimming: 3 bases; junction bases outside the gene matches: 3. Germline V gene lookup returns CDR1 LGHDT and CDR2 YNNKEL (reference sequence). CDR3: CASSQVASGGYEQYF. CDR3 in DNA: TGTGCCAGCAGCCAAGTCGCTAGCGGGGGCTACGAGCAGTACTTC.

This clonotype was found many times. The genes are TRBV10-3 and TRBJ2-7, with TRBD1 matching 9 bases. This CDR3 is built from 14 residues. Trimming cost V 3 bases and J 1 base; bases outside gene matches: 1. Germline CDR1 reads ENHRY; CDR2 reads SYGVKD. The CDR3: CAISEGTGSYEQYF. CDR3 coding DNA: TGTGCCATCAGTGAAGGGACAGGGTCCTACGAGCAGTACTTC.

The chain joins TRBV19 to TRBJ1-1, with D possibly being TRBD1 (5 bases). From germline, CDR1 is LNHDA and CDR2 SQIVND (reference sequence). The CDR3 length is 15 residues. V lost 6 bases and J 1 base, leaving 15 bases between the germline ends. This CDR3 is CASSPLEGRNTEAFF. For the CDR3, the DNA is TGTGCCAGTAGCCCTCTGGAGGGGAGGAACACTGAAGCTTTCTTT.

The table lists this clonotype with a few counts. J is TRBJ1-5 and V is TRBV4-1; D unclear. The CDR3 is 15 amino acids. V lost 0 bases to trimming and J lost 7 bases, with 13 bases between them. The V gene's germline CDR1 is MGHRA and CDR2 YSYEKL. The CDR3 reads CASSQERRKGQPQHF. In DNA, the CDR3 is TGCGCCAGCAGCCAAGAAAGGAGGAAGGGACAGCCCCAGCATTTT.

This clonotype showed up many times. J is TRBJ2-7 and V is TRBV6-2 or TRBV6-3; 13 positions match TRBD2. Germline assignment: CDR1 MNHEY and CDR2 SVGEGT. J lost 4 bases, V lost 7 bases, and 13 bases had no gene match. The CDR3 runs to 17 residues. In DNA, the CDR3 is TGTGCCAGCATGCAAATACCCCGGACTAGCGGGAGTTACGAGCAGTACTTC. This gives the protein CASMQIPRTSGSYEQYF.

In its sample, this clonotype was seen many times. The CDR3 loop is CASSPSDYGYTF. CDR3 DNA: TGTGCCAGCTCACCGTCCGACTATGGCTACACCTTC. J is TRBJ1-2 and V is TRBV18; D uncertain. Germline V gene data show CDR1 as KGHSH and CDR2 as LQKENI. CDR3 length: 12 residues. V was pared by 3 bases and J by 3 bases, with 5 bases between.

Concerning this clonotype: This may stem from a read error, because a much larger clone lies one nucleotide away. The chain links TRBV28 to TRBJ2-1; D gene unclear. CDR1 is MDHEN, CDR2 SYDVKM, per germline. The CDR3 has 13 residues. The CDR3 spells CASSYRAFNEQLF. The CDR3 DNA follows: TGTGCCAGCAGTTATCGAGCGTTCAATGAGCAGCTCTTC. Combining the CDR3 with reference TRBV28 and TRBJ2-1 gives the whole variable domain DVKVTQSSRYLVKRTGEKVFLECVQDMDHENMFWYRQDPGLGLRLIYFSYDVKMKEKGDIPEGYSVSREKKERFSLILESASTNQTSMYLCASSYRAFNEQLFGPGTRLTVL.

The V and J genes are TRBV10-3 and TRBJ2-1; possible D gene TRBD1, 5 bases. Looked up from germline, CDR1 is ENHRY and CDR2 is SYGVKD. Trimming removed 0 bases at V and 6 bases at J, with 9 bases between. The CDR3 is 14 residues long. The CDR3 spells CAISESTAANEQFF. Written as DNA, the CDR3 is TGTGCCATCAGTGAGTCGACAGCCGCCAATGAGCAGTTCTTC.

The J gene is TRBJ2-7, the V gene TRBV28, with unresolved D. CDR3 length equals 15 residues. Per the germline V gene, CDR1 is MDHEN and CDR2 is SYDVKM. V lost 6 bases and J 1 base, leaving 16 bases between the germline ends. This CDR3 is CASSELSASSYEQYF. CDR3 DNA: TGTGCCAGCAGCGAACTATCGGCGAGTTCCTACGAGCAGTACTTC.

This clonotype was observed at least ten times. The chain couples TRBV7-2 to TRBJ2-7, with 9 bases fitting TRBD1. Germline assignment: CDR1 SGHTA and CDR2 FQGNSA. This CDR3 is built from 16 residues. Trimming at V came to 5 bases and at J to 6 bases, leaving 14 bases not matched to a gene. CDR3 nucleotides: TGTGCCAGCAGCCATACATTGGGACAGGGTCGGCGCGAGCAGTACTTC. It specifies CASSHTLGQGRREQYF.

CDR3 loop: CAISDSGGELFF. For the CDR3, the DNA is TGTGCCATCAGTGATTCTGGAGGGGAGCTGTTTTTT. This chain connects TRBV10-3 to TRBJ2-2, with D unresolved. The CDR3 is 12 residues long. The V and J ends lost 3 bases and 8 bases respectively, with 7 bases between them. Germline CDR1 and CDR2: ENHRY and SYGVKD.

This clonotype was detected ten times or more. The rearrangement links TRBV10-1 to TRBJ2-7, with D perhaps TRBD2 (6 bases). V lost 2 bases and J lost 2, with 13 bases in between. The CDR3 extends over 15 amino acids. The germline CDR1 and CDR2 sequences are WNHNN and SYGVQD (reference sequence). DNA of the CDR3: TGCGCCAGCAGTGAGAGCCCTAGCGCGACCTACGAGCAGTACTTC. Protein product: CASSESPSATYEQYF.

V is TRBV6-2 or TRBV6-3 and J is TRBJ2-2, with D hard to call. V lost 7 bases and J 6 bases, leaving 12 bases between the germline ends. Germline CDR1 is MNHEY and CDR2 is SVGEGT. The CDR3 sequence is 13 residues long. This CDR3 is CASTKIVPGELFF. The CDR3 coding sequence is TGTGCCAGCACCAAAATTGTCCCCGGGGAGCTGTTTTTT.

The J gene is TRBJ1-6, the V gene TRBV28, with D perhaps TRBD1 (5 bases). V was shortened by 5 bases and J by 7 bases, with 21 bases between the two germline ends. The V gene's germline CDR1 is MDHEN and CDR2 SYDVKM. The CDR3 totals 17 residues. The CDR3 is CASSLPLRGWRNSPLHF. Here the CDR3 DNA reads TGTGCCAGCAGTCTTCCCCTCCGGGGGTGGCGAAATTCACCCCTCCACTTT.

This clonotype was picked up a small number of times. The chain carries TRBV7-8 and TRBJ1-5, with a possible D match to TRBD1 (6 bases). CDR1 SGHVS and CDR2 FQNEAQ come from the germline V gene. V lost 8 bases to trimming and J lost 7 bases, with 24 bases between them. The CDR3 contains 16 residues. CDR3: CASASDRFLQGQPQHF. For the CDR3, the DNA is TGTGCCAGCGCTTCCGACAGGTTCCTTCAAGGGCAGCCCCAGCATTTT.

The V and J genes are TRBV20-1 and TRBJ2-7, with 10 bases lining up with TRBD2. V lost 0 bases and J lost 3; bases outside the gene matches: 2. Germline V lookup: CDR1 DFQATT, CDR2 SNEGSKA (reference sequence). This CDR3 spans 14 amino acids. CDR3 residues: CSARDGTSDYEQYF. CDR3 DNA: TGCAGTGCTAGAGATGGGACTAGCGACTACGAGCAGTACTTC.

In this sample, this clonotype turned up a few times. The rearrangement links TRBV7-3 to TRBJ2-1; D ambiguous. The CDR3 is 13 residues long. The ends were cut back, 5 bases at V and 10 bases at J, with 15 bases in the middle. From germline, CDR1 is SGHTA and CDR2 FQGTGA. In DNA form, the CDR3 reads TGTGCCAGCAGCCCGGACCCAAACGAGGAGCAGTTCTTC. Protein sequence: CASSPDPNEEQFF.

The rearrangement joins TRBV7-3 to TRBJ1-5, with TRBD1 matching 9 bases. In germline, CDR1 is SGHTA, CDR2 FQGTGA. The CDR3 totals 19 residues. The ends lost 7 bases at V and 1 base at J; junction bases unmatched: 17. CDR3 sequence: CASTLSLDRGKKSNQPQHF. The CDR3 bases are TGTGCCAGCACCCTCAGCCTGGACAGGGGTAAAAAGAGCAATCAGCCCCAGCATTTT.

The chain combines TRBV4-1 with TRBJ2-4, with TRBD1 as a possible D gene (5 bases). The germline gives CDR1 MGHRA, CDR2 YSYEKL. CDR3 length equals 15 residues. Trimming cost V 1 base and J 4 bases, with 11 bases left between them. The DNA for the CDR3 is TGCGCCAGCAGCCAAGGGACACGGATTAAAAACATTCAGTACTTC. It encodes CASSQGTRIKNIQYF.

This clonotype has a count of ten or more. V is TRBV7-9 and J is TRBJ2-2; 13 bases fit TRBD2. The length of the CDR3 is 15 residues. The germline gives CDR1 SEHNR, CDR2 FQNEAQ (reference sequence). V dropped 3 bases and J dropped 7; count of bases not matched to a gene: 2. CDR3 residues: CASSFGTSGIGELFF. The CDR3 DNA reads TGTGCCAGCAGCTTCGGGACTAGCGGGATCGGGGAGCTGTTTTTT.

This clonotype occurred many times. CDR3 in amino acids: CSAARSDSGNDNEQFF. For the CDR3, the DNA is TGCAGTGCTGCCCGGTCGGATAGCGGGAATGACAATGAGCAGTTCTTC. This chain links TRBV20-1 with TRBJ2-1; 8 bases map to TRBD2. Unmatched junction bases numbered 14, after V lost 5 bases and J lost 5 bases. Germline-derived CDR1 and CDR2 are DFQATT and SNEGSKA (reference sequence). The CDR3 totals 16 residues.

The chain couples TRBV6-5 to TRBJ1-1, with a possible D match to TRBD1 (5 bases). Germline-derived CDR1 and CDR2 are MNHEY and SVGAGI. With 4 bases removed from V and 6 bases from J, the gap between germline ends came to 12 bases. The CDR3 loop spans 13 amino acids. The CDR3 bases are TGTGCCAGCAGTTTTGTTCGGGGCTCTGAAGCTTTCTTT. Protein sequence: CASSFVRGSEAFF.